These 7 T cell receptor beta chains were all obtained from the same sample, sequenced in a study of blood T cell repertoires in COVID-19. This table comes from immunoSEQ multiplex PCR, and its TCRdb copy is limited to in-frame clones, with some not included. This sample has fewer than 200,000 clones, with approximately 84% found just once. The sequenced sample was peripheral blood. These receptors all stem from a man aged 35 to 55 who had recovered from COVID-19.

The J gene is TRBJ2-5, the V gene TRBV19; possible D gene TRBD2, 6 bases. Germline V gene data show CDR1 as LNHDA and CDR2 as SQIVND (reference sequence). Trimming removed 4 bases at V and 5 bases at J, with 8 bases between. The length of the CDR3 is 12 residues. The CDR3: CASSTAGETQYF. The CDR3 bases are TGTGCCAGTAGTACCGCGGGGGAGACCCAGTACTTC.

The chain combines TRBV4-1 with TRBJ2-5, with 8 bases fitting TRBD1. This CDR3 contains 16 residues. Germline CDR1 is MGHRA and CDR2 is YSYEKL. V trimming: 1 base; J trimming: 5 bases; junction bases outside the gene matches: 9. The CDR3 region is CASSQGQGARGETQYF. In DNA form, the CDR3 reads TGCGCCAGCAGCCAAGGGCAGGGGGCGCGTGGGGAGACCCAGTACTTC.

The chain joins TRBV6-2 or TRBV6-3 to TRBJ2-3, with 7 bases lining up with TRBD2. The ends lost 2 bases at V and 6 bases at J; junction bases unmatched: 8. CDR3 size: 15 residues. In germline, CDR1 is MNHEY, CDR2 SVGEGT. The DNA for the CDR3 is TGTGCCAGCAGTTACGTGGGCGGGAGTTTTGATACGCAGTATTTT. It codes for CASSYVGGSFDTQYF.

The chain couples TRBV18 to TRBJ1-6, with D perhaps matching TRBD1 (5 bases). V lost 6 bases and J lost 5, with 17 bases in between. CDR1 KGHSH and CDR2 LQKENI come from the germline V gene. The CDR3 covers 16 residues. For the CDR3, the DNA is TGTGCCAGCTCCCCGCGGGGTGGGGGACATAATTCACCCCTCCACTTT. Protein: CASSPRGGGHNSPLHF.

The V and J genes are TRBV30 and TRBJ1-2, with D maybe TRBD1 (5 bases). This CDR3 has 14 residues. Germline V CDR1 and CDR2: GTSNPN, SVGIG (reference sequence). Trimming took off 4 bases at V and 3 bases at J, with 15 bases between the two ends. The CDR3 reads CAWNGHSRDYGYTF. The CDR3, as DNA: TGTGCCTGGAACGGACACAGTAGGGACTATGGCTACACCTTC.

The chain has TRBV11-3 and TRBJ2-1; 8 bases align to TRBD2. With V trimmed by 5 bases and J by 6 bases, 9 bases remained unmatched. The CDR3 totals 15 residues. Germline V gene sequence: CDR1 SGHNT, CDR2 YENEEA. CDR3 residues: CASSAARGGRNEQFF. For the CDR3, the DNA is TGTGCCAGCAGCGCTGCACGGGGGGGCCGCAATGAGCAGTTCTTC.

The chain joins TRBV4-3 to TRBJ2-2; D ambiguous. Trimming shortened V by 6 bases and J by 5 bases, and 10 bases separated the two germline ends. This CDR3 has 13 amino acids. Germline V gene sequence: CDR1 LGHNA, CDR2 YSLEER. DNA for the CDR3: TGCGCCAGCAGTCCCAGCGAAACCGGGGAGCTGTTTTTT. It yields the protein CASSPSETGELFF.